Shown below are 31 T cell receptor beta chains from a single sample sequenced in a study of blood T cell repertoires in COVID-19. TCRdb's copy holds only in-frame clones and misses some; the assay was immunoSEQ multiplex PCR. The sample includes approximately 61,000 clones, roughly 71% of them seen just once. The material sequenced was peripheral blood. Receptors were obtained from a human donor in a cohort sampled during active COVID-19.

The CDR3 bases are TGTGCCAGCAGTATGAGGAGGGCTGGCAATGAGCAGTTCTTC. It yields the protein CASSMRRAGNEQFF. The chain is built from TRBV6-5 and TRBJ2-1; D perhaps matches TRBD2 (6 bases). Trimming stripped 5 bases from V and 6 bases from J, with 14 bases between. The germline gives CDR1 MNHEY, CDR2 SVGAGI. CDR3 size: 14 residues.

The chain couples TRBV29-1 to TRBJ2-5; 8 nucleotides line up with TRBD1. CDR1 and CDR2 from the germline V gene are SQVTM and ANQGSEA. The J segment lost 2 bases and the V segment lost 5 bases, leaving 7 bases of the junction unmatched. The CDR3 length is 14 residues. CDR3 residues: CSVTPGGLQETQYF. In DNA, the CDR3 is TGCAGCGTTACGCCAGGGGGCCTACAAGAGACCCAGTACTTC.

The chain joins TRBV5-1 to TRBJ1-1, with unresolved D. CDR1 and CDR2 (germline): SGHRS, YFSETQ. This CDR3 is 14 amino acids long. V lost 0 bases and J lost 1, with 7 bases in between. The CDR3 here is CASSLAPGNTEAFF. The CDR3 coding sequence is TGCGCCAGCAGCTTGGCCCCGGGGAACACTGAAGCTTTCTTT.

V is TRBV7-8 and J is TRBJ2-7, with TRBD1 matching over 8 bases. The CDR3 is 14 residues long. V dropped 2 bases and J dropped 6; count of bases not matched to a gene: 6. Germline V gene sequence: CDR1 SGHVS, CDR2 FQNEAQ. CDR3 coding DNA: TGTGCCAGCAGCTTATCTGACAGGGGTGCCGAGCAGTACTTC. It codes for CASSLSDRGAEQYF.

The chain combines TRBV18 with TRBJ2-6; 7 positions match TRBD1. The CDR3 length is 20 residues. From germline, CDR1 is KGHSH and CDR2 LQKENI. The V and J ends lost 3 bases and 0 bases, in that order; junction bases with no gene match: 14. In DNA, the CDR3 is TGTGCCAGCTCACCGATTCAGCGAGGGACAGTGGTCTCTGGGGCCAACGTCCTGACTTTC. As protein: CASSPIQRGTVVSGANVLTF.

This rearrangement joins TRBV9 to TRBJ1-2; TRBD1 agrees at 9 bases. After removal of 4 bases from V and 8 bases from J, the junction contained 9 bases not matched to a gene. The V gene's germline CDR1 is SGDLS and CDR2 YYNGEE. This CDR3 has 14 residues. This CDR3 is CASSQRDRATGYTF. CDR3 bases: TGTGCCAGCAGCCAGCGGGACAGGGCGACGGGCTACACCTTC.

The DNA for the CDR3 is TGTGCCAGCAGCTCCCATTCTCCGGGACAGGGGAAGAGCAATCAGCCCCAGCATTTT. This encodes CASSSHSPGQGKSNQPQHF. This chain connects TRBV28 to TRBJ1-5; 10 nucleotides match TRBD1. Germline CDR1 reads MDHEN; CDR2 reads SYDVKM. V lost 6 bases and J lost 1; bases outside the gene matches: 15. The length of the CDR3 is 19 residues.

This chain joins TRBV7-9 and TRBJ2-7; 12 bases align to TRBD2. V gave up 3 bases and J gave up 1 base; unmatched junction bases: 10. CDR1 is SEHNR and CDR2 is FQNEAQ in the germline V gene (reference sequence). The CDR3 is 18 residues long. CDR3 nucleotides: TGTGCCAGCAGCTTCCCGACTAGCGGGGGACCCCGATCCTACGAGCAGTACTTC. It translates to CASSFPTSGGPRSYEQYF. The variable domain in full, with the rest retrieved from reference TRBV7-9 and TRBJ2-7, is DTGVSQNPRHKITKRGQNVTFRCDPISEHNRLYWYRQTLGQGPEFLTYFQNEAQLEKSRLLSDRFSAERPKGSFSTLEIQRTEQGDSAMYLCASSFPTSGGPRSYEQYFGPGTRLTVT.

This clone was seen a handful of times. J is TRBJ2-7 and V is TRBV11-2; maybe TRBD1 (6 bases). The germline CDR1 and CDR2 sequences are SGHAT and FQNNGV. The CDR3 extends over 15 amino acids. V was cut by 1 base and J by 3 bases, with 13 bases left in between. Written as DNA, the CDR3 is TGTGCCAGCAGCTTAGCCTATCGGACAGACTACGAGCAGTACTTC. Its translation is CASSLAYRTDYEQYF.

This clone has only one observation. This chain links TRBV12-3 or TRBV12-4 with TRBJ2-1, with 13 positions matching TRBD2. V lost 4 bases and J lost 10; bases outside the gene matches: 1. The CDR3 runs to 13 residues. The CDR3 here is CASSWGLAGEQFF. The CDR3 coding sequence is TGTGCCAGCAGTTGGGGACTAGCGGGGGAGCAGTTCTTC.

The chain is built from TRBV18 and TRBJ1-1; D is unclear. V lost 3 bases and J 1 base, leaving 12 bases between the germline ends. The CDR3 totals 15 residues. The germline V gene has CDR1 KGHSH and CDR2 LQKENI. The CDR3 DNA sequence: TGTGCCAGCTCACCGGCGGGATTGGGGAACACTGAAGCTTTCTTT. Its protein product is CASSPAGLGNTEAFF.

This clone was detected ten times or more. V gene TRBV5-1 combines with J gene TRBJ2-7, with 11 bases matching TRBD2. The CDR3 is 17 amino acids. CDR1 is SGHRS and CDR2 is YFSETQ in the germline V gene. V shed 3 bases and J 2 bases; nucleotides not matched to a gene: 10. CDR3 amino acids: CASSSATTSGSAYEQYF. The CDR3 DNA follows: TGCGCCAGCAGCTCCGCTACCACTAGCGGGAGCGCCTACGAGCAGTACTTC.

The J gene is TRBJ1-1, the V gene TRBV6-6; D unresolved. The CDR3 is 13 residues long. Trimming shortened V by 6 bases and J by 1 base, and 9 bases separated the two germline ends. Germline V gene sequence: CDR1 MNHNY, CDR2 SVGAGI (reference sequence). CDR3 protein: CASSQTGNTEAFF. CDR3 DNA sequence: TGTGCCAGCAGCCAAACGGGGAACACTGAAGCTTTCTTT.

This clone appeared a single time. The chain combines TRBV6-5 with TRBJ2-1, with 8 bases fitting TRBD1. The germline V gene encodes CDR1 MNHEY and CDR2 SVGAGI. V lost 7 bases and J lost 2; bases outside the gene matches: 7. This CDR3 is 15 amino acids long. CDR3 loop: CASILQQGAYNEQFF. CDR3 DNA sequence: TGTGCCAGCATTTTGCAACAGGGGGCCTACAATGAGCAGTTCTTC.

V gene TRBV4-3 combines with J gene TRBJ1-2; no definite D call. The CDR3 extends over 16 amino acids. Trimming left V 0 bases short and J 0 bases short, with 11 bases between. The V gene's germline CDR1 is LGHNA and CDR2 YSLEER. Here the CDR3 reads CASSQDLQYANYGYTF. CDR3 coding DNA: TGCGCCAGCAGCCAAGATCTGCAGTACGCTAACTATGGCTACACCTTC.

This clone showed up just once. The CDR3 nucleotides are TGTGCCAGTAGTGTACAGAATAGCAATCAGCCCCAGCATTTT. The encoded protein is CASSVQNSNQPQHF. This chain uses TRBV19 with TRBJ1-5; D is ambiguous. Germline CDR1 and CDR2: LNHDA and SQIVND (reference sequence). Trimming shortened V by 5 bases and J by 0 bases, and 8 bases separated the two germline ends. This CDR3 has 14 amino acids.

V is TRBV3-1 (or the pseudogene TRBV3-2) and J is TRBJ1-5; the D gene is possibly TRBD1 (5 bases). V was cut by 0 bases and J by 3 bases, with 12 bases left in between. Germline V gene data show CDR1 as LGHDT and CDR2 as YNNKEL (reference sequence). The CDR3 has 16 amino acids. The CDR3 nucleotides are TGTGCCAGCAGCCAAGATGGTCGGGGGTACAATCAGCCCCAGCATTTT. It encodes CASSQDGRGYNQPQHF.

CDR3 coding DNA: TGTGCCAGCAGGTCCGCCGGGACAGGGCGGGCAGATACGCAGTATTTT. Amino acids: CASRSAGTGRADTQYF. The rearrangement uses TRBV11-2 and TRBJ2-3; TRBD1 agrees at 9 bases. The J segment lost 4 bases and the V segment lost 6 bases, leaving 11 bases of the junction unmatched. The CDR3 loop spans 16 amino acids. Germline CDR1 is SGHAT and CDR2 is FQNNGV.

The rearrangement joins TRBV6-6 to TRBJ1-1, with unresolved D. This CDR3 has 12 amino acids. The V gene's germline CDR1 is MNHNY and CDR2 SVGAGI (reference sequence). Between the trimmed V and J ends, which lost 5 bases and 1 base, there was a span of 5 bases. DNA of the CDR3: TGTGCCAGCAGTCACGGGAACACTGAAGCTTTCTTT. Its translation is CASSHGNTEAFF.

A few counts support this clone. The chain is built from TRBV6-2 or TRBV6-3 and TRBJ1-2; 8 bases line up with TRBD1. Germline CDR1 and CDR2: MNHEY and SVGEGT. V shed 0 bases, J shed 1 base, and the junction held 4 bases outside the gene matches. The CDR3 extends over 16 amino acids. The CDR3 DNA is TGTGCCAGCAGTTACTCGACAGGGGCGGTTAACTATGGCTACACCTTC. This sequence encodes CASSYSTGAVNYGYTF.

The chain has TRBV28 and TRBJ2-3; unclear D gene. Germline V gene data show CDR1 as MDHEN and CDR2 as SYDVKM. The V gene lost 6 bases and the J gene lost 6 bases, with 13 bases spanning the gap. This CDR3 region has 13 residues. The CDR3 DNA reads TGTGCCAGCAGACCGCCCAATGAGGATACGCAGTATTTT. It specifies CASRPPNEDTQYF.

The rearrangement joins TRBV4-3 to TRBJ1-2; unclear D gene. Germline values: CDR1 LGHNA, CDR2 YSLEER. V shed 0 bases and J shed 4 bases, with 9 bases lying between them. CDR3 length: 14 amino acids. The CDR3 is CASSQETQLYGYTF. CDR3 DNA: TGCGCCAGCAGCCAAGAGACACAGCTCTATGGCTACACCTTC.

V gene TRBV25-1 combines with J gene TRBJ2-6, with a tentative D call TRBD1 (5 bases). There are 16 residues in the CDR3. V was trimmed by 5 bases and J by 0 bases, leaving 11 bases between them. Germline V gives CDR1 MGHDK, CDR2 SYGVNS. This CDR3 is CASSPGRSSGANVLTF. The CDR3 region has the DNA TGTGCCAGCAGTCCAGGGCGCAGCTCTGGGGCCAACGTCCTGACTTTC. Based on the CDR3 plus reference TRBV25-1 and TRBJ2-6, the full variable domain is EADIYQTPRYLVIGTGKKITLECSQTMGHDKMYWYQQDPGMELHLIHYSYGVNSTEKGDLSSESTVSRIRTEHFPLTLESARPSHTSQYLCASSPGRSSGANVLTFGAGSRLTVL.

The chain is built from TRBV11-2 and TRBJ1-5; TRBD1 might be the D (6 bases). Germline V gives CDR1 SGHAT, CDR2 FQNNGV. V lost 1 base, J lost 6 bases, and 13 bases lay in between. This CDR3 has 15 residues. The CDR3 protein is CASSLAGGAGQPQHF. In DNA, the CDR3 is TGTGCCAGCAGCTTAGCTGGGGGGGCAGGTCAGCCCCAGCATTTT.

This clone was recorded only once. Written as DNA, the CDR3 is TGTGCCAGCTCACCACCAAACAGGGTGACGGGGACTGAAGCTTTCTTT. Encoded protein: CASSPPNRVTGTEAFF. This sequence joins TRBV18 and TRBJ1-1; TRBD1 might be the D (6 bases). This CDR3 has 16 residues. CDR1 is KGHSH, CDR2 LQKENI, per germline. Trimming left V 0 bases short and J 5 bases short, with 16 bases between.

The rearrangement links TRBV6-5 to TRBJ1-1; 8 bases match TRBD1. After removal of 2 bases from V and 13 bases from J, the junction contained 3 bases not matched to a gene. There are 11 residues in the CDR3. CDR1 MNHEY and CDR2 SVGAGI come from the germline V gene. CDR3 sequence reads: CASSYGTGVFF. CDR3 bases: TGTGCCAGCAGTTACGGGACAGGTGTTTTCTTT.

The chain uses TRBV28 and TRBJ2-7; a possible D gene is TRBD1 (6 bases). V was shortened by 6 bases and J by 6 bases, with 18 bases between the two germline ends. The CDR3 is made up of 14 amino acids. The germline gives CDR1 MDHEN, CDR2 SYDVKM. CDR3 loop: CASRSPYRVGEQYF. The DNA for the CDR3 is TGTGCCAGCAGGTCGCCGTACAGGGTCGGCGAGCAGTACTTC. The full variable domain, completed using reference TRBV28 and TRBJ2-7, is DVKVTQSSRYLVKRTGEKVFLECVQDMDHENMFWYRQDPGLGLRLIYFSYDVKMKEKGDIPEGYSVSREKKERFSLILESASTNQTSMYLCASRSPYRVGEQYFGPGTRLTVT.

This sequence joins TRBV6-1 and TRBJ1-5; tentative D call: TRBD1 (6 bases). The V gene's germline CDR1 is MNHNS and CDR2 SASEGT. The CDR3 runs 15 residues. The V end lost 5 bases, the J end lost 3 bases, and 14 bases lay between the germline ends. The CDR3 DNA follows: TGTGCCAGCAGTTTAACAGGGTCGAACAATCAGCCCCAGCATTTT. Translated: CASSLTGSNNQPQHF.

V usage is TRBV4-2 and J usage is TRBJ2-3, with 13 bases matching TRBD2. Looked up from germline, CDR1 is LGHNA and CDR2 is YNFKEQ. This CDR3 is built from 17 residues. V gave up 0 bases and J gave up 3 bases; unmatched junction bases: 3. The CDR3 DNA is TGTGCCAGCAGCCAAGACCAGGGACTAGCGGGGACAGATACGCAGTATTTT. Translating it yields CASSQDQGLAGTDTQYF.

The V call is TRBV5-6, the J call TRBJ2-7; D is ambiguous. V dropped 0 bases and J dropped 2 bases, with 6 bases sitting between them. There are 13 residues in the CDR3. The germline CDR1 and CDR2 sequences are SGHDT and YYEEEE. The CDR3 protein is CASSLAVTYEQYF. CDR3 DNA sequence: TGTGCCAGCAGCTTGGCAGTAACCTACGAGCAGTACTTC.

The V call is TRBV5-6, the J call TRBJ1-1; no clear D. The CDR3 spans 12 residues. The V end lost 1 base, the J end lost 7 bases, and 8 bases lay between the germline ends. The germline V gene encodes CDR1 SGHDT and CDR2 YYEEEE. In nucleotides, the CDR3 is TGTGCCAGCAGCTTGATCCGGAGTGAAGCTTTCTTT. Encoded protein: CASSLIRSEAFF.